The TCR beta chain described here comes from a study of PD-L1 blockade in urothelial cancer. The overall study: Patients, treated from about 2014 onward, received atezolizumab 1,200 mg intravenously every 3 weeks. Blood was evaluated 3 weeks (second dose) and 6 weeks after therapy began.

The data were produced by immunoSEQ multiplex PCR, yet TCRdb's version contains in-frame clones alone and is incomplete. The table lists about 86,000 clones, over 65% of them singletons, with around 14% in the top ten. Time point defined: pretreatment peripheral blood. Per-patient samples, pretreatment and on-treatment, numbered 1 to 8. With regard to this clone: As yet, its antigen is unknown.

Study results and caveats: More expansion of tumor-associated blood clones, seen at 3 weeks, marked durable-benefit patients.

Sample: PBMCs, taken around atezolizumab (anti-PD-L1) treatment. This TCR was recovered from a man aged 55 to 70 with urothelial cancer.

The chain's CDR3 is CASSPPGSNQPQHF. For the CDR3, the DNA is TGTGCCAGCAGCCCCCCAGGTAGCAATCAGCCCCAGCATTTT. V and J are TRBV7-3 and TRBJ1-5, with D unclear. The germline gives CDR1 SGHTA, CDR2 FQGTGA. The CDR3 has 14 amino acids. V lost 5 bases to trimming and J lost 0 bases, with 8 bases between them.